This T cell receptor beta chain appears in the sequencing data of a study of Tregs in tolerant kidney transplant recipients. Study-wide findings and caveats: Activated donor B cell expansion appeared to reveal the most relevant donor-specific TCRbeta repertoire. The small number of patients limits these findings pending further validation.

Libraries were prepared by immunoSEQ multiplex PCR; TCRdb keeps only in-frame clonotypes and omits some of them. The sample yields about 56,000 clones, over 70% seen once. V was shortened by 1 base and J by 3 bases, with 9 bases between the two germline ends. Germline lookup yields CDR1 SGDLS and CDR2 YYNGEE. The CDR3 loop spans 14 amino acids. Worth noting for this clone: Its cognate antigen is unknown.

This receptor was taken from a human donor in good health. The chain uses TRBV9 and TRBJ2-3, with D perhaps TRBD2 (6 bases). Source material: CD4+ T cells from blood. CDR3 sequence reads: CASSVRTITDTQYF. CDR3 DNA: TGTGCCAGCAGCGTACGGACTATTACAGATACGCAGTATTTT.